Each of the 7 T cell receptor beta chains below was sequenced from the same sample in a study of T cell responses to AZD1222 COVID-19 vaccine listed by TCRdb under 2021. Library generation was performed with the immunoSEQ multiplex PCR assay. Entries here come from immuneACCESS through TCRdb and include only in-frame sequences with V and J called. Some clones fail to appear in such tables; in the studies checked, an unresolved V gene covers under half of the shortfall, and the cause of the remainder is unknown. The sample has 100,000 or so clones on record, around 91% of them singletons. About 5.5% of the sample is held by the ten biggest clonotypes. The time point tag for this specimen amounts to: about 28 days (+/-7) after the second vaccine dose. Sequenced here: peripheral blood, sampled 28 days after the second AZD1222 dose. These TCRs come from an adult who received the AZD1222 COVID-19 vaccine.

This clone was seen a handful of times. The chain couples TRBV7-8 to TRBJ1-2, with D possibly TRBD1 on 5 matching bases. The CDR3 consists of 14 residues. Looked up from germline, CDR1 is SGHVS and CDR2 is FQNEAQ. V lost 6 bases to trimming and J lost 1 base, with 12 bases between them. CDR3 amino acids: CASSRGRFNYGYTF. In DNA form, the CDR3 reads TGTGCCAGCAGTAGGGGAAGGTTTAACTATGGCTACACCTTC. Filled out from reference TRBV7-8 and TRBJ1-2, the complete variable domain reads GAGVSQSPRYKVAKRGQDVALRCDPISGHVSLFWYQQALGQGPEFLTYFQNEAQLDKSGLPSDRFFAERPEGSVSTLKIQRTQQEDSAVYLCASSRGRFNYGYTFGSGTRLTVV.

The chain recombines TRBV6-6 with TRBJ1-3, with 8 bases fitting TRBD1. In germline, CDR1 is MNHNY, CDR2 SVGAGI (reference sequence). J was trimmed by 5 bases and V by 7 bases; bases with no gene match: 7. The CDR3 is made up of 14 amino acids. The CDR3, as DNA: TGTGCCAGCACCTTGGACAGGGAAAGAAACACCATATATTTT. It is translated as CASTLDRERNTIYF.

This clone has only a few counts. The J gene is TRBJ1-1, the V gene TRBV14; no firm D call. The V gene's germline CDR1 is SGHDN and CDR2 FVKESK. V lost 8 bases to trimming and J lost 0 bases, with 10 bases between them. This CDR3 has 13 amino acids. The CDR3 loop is CASQDYMNTEAFF. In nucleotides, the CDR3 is TGTGCCAGCCAGGACTATATGAACACTGAAGCTTTCTTT.

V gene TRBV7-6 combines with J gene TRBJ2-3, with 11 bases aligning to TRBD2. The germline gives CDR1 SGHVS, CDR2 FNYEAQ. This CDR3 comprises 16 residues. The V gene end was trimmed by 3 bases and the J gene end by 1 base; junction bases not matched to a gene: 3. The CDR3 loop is CASSFSGGAGTDTQYF. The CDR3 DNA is TGTGCCAGCAGCTTTAGCGGGGGGGCCGGCACAGATACGCAGTATTTT.

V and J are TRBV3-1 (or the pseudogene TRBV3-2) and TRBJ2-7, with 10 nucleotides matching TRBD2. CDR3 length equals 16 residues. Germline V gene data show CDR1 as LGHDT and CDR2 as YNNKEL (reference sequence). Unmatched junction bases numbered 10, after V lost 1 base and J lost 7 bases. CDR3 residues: CASSQVASGGGREQYF. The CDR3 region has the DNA TGTGCCAGCAGCCAAGTTGCTAGCGGGGGAGGTCGGGAGCAGTACTTC.

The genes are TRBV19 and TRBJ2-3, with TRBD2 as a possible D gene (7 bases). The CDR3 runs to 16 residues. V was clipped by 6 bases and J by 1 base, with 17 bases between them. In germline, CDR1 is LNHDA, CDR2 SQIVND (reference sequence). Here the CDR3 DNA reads TGTGCCAGTAGACTCTGGGAAGGGGGGGGCACAGATACGCAGTATTTT. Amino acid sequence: CASRLWEGGGTDTQYF.

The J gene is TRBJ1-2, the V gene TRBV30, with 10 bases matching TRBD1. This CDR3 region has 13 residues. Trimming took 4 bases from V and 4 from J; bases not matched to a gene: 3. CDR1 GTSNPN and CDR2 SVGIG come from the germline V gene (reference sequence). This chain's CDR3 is CAWTRDRGYGYTF. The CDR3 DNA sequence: TGTGCCTGGACTAGGGACAGGGGCTATGGCTACACCTTC. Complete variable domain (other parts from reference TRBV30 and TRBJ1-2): SQTIHQWPATLVQPVGSPLSLECTVEGTSNPNLYWYRQAAGRGLQLLFYSVGIGQISSEVPQNLSASRPQDRQFILSSKKLLLSDSGFYLCAWTRDRGYGYTFGSGTRLTVV.